This T cell receptor beta chain was captured by sequencing in a study of TIL therapy for anti-PD-1-resistant metastatic lung cancer. Whole-study context: Tumors carried a median about 1.5 non-synonymous mutations per megabase.

This was the immunoSEQ v3 assay. TCRdb's table, derived via immunoSEQ multiplex PCR, lists solely in-frame clones and lacks some. The table includes roughly 58,000 clones, 75% to 85% detected once. Time point noted: pre-treatment sample, taken before nivolumab and TIL therapy. Germline loops: CDR1 LNHDA, CDR2 SQIVND (reference sequence). There are 15 residues in the CDR3. The V end lost 7 bases, the J end lost 1 base, and 13 bases lay between the germline ends. The sample consisted of blood, taken at baseline. This chain uses TRBV19 with TRBJ2-2; D not certain. This receptor was obtained from a person aged 25 to 85 with non-small cell lung cancer. The CDR3 spells CASTKTGVNTGELFF. The CDR3 DNA reads TGTGCCAGTACCAAGACTGGGGTGAACACCGGGGAGCTGTTTTTT.